The rows below give T cell receptor beta chains drawn from one sample of a study of cytomegalovirus exposure and HLA in healthy donors. Repertoires were generated with immunoSEQ multiplex PCR, while TCRdb's copy carries only in-frame clones and drops some. Its listing shows 200,000 or so clones. The specimen sequenced was PBMCs. These receptors all come from a girl under 10 years old in good health and CMV-seropositive. Each CDR3 is given with its conserved first and last residue.

v_call	j_call	cdr3_length	cdr3_aa
TRBV6-4	TRBJ2-5	18	CASSVLGTTHSREETQYF
TRBV28	TRBJ2-7	18	CASSPRAGGIALRWEQYF
TRBV6-1	.	16	CASSEFPGGSSYEQYF
TRBV28	TRBJ2-7	15	CASSSASGSSYEQYF
TRBV19	TRBJ2-5	13	CASSTRQEETQYF
TRBV7-8	TRBJ1-3	18	CASSLPRLAGRARNTIYF
TRBV28	TRBJ2-7	13	CASRPGGAYEQYF
TRBV12-5	TRBJ2-1	18	CASGLVVGGTSGGGEQFF
TRBV7-8	TRBJ1-5	20	CASSSWPRGQGREGNQPQHF
TRBV10-3	TRBJ2-3	15	CAISESVQVVDTQYF
TRBV2	TRBJ2-3	17	CASVWVEAGVQKNTQYF
TRBV19	TRBJ1-2	12	CASSRDRGGYTF
TRBV4-1	TRBJ2-1	17	CASSQAKGTGGGYEQFF
TRBV6-1	TRBJ1-5	14	CASSETGGGQPQHF
TRBV7-9	TRBJ2-3	16	CASSSGGLAGTDTQYF
TRBV18	TRBJ1-2	15	CASSPPGQPNYGYTF
TRBV7-9	TRBJ2-2	16	CASSSFRQVGTGELFF
TRBV7-3	TRBJ2-1	14	CASSFSQLQNEQFF
TRBV6-1	TRBJ2-7	14	CAGSGTSGTYEQYF
TRBV7-8	TRBJ2-7	13	CASSSGTKYEQYF
TRBV7-7	TRBJ2-5	15	CASSSNRDSQETQYF
TRBV28	TRBJ2-7	14	CASSSDRRHYEQYF
TRBV19	TRBJ2-7	13	CASKWRLTYEQYF
TRBV5-6	TRBJ2-1	15	CASSLGTSNVNEQFF
TRBV4-1	TRBJ2-5	16	CASSQGRGGIVETQYF
TRBV5-1	TRBJ2-2	14	CASSSDREAGELFF
TRBV11-2	TRBJ2-7	16	CASSLGSGDVPYEQYF
TRBV7-6	TRBJ2-1	20	CASNLVPSGRGGDSYNEQFF
TRBV7-9	TRBJ1-5	17	CASSSGTGVWDNQPQHF
TRBV15	TRBJ2-5	15	CATSREPGRIETQYF
TRBV5-1	TRBJ2-6	16	CASSLETGAGANVLTF
TRBV11-2	TRBJ2-7	16	CASSPALRTIPHEQYF
TRBV5-1	TRBJ2-3	15	CASSLKQGLTDTQYF
TRBV28	TRBJ2-3	13	CASSLLNTDTQYF
TRBV2	TRBJ2-3	12	CASSAGTDTQYF
TRBV7-9	TRBJ2-7	15	CASSPRAGSSYEQYF
TRBV5-6	TRBJ2-7	12	CASSLQAREQYF
TRBV7-2	TRBJ2-2	14	CASRARRGTGELFF
TRBV11-2	TRBJ1-5	15	CASSLNRGQPRPQHF
TRBV28	TRBJ2-3	13	CASTSGSPDTQYF
TRBV27	TRBJ2-5	17	CASSSGSGDRAWETQYF
TRBV10-3	TRBJ1-6	16	CAISESPDRDRSPLHF
TRBV29-1	TRBJ1-2	14	CSVVGGTGLYGYTF
TRBV2	TRBJ2-2	14	CASATSGSTGELFF